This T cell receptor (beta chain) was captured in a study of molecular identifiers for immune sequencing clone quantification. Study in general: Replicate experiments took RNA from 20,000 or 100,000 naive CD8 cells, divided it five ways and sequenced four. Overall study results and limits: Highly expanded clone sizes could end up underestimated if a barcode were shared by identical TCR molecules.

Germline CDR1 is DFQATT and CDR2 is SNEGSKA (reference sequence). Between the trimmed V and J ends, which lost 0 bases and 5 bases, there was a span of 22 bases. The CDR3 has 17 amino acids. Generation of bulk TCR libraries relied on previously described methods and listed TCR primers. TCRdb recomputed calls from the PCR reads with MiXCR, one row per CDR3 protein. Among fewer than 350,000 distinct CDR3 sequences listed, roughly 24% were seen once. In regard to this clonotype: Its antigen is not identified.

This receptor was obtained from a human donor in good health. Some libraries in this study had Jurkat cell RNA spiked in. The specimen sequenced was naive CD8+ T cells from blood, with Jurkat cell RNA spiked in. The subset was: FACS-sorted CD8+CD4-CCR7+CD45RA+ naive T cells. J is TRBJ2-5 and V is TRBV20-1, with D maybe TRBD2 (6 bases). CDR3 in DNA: TGCAGTGCTAGAGATCGGGACCGCGTGTTTCGGGGGGAGACCCAGTACTTC. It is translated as CSARDRDRVFRGETQYF.